A single sample gave rise to the 8 T cell receptor beta chains below, sequenced in a study of shared clonotypes between healthy human individuals. This table comes from immunoSEQ multiplex PCR, and its TCRdb copy is limited to in-frame clones, with some not included. The sample has about 2.4 million clones; 93% are singletons. Sample: naive CD4+ T cells from PBMCs. Documented subset: CD45RA+ positively selected. These receptors were taken from a young man in good health. Some clones in this sample may be carry-over from other donors' samples.

The chain carries TRBV7-9 and TRBJ2-1, with D perhaps matching TRBD2 (6 bases). This CDR3 is built from 16 residues. Germline lookup yields CDR1 SEHNR and CDR2 FQNEAQ (reference sequence). V was shortened by 5 bases and J by 0 bases, with 14 bases between the two germline ends. CDR3 bases: TGTGCCAGCAGCGAGGGACTCATGAGCTCCTACAATGAGCAGTTCTTC. As protein: CASSEGLMSSYNEQFF.

CDR3 nucleotide sequence: TGTGCCAGCTCACCGACACAGGGCCTGGCCTATGGCTACACCTTC. It encodes CASSPTQGLAYGYTF. V gene TRBV18 combines with J gene TRBJ1-2, with D perhaps TRBD1 (6 bases). The CDR3 loop spans 15 amino acids. V lost 3 bases and J lost 4, with 15 bases in between. CDR1 KGHSH and CDR2 LQKENI come from the germline V gene. Filled out from reference TRBV18 and TRBJ1-2, the complete variable domain reads NAGVMQNPRHLVRRRGQEARLRCSPMKGHSHVYWYRQLPEEGLKFMVYLQKENIIDESGMPKERFSAEFPKEGPSILRIQQVVRGDSAAYFCASSPTQGLAYGYTFGSGTRLTVV.

Regarding this clone: Other DNA sequences in this specimen translate into the identical CDR3. The V and J genes are TRBV7-9 and TRBJ2-3; 8 nucleotides match TRBD1. V trimming: 0 bases; J trimming: 6 bases; junction bases outside the gene matches: 5. Germline V gene lookup returns CDR1 SEHNR and CDR2 FQNEAQ (reference sequence). This CDR3 contains 15 residues. The CDR3 loop reads CASSLAGTGGDTQYF. CDR3 coding DNA: TGTGCCAGCAGCTTAGCTGGGACAGGAGGGGATACGCAGTATTTT.

The chain couples TRBV29-1 to TRBJ2-5; D not resolved. Germline V lookup: CDR1 SQVTM, CDR2 ANQGSEA. CDR3 length equals 12 residues. The V and J ends lost 2 bases and 4 bases respectively, with 8 bases between them. The CDR3 here is CSVEPNRETQYF. DNA of the CDR3: TGCAGCGTTGAACCTAACCGAGAGACCCAGTACTTC.

The V gene is TRBV15, the J gene TRBJ2-5, with D possibly matching TRBD2 (5 bases). V lost 5 bases and J lost 2, with 12 bases in between. Per germline, CDR1 LNHNV and CDR2 YYDKDF (reference sequence). The CDR3 consists of 14 residues. DNA of the CDR3: TGTGCCACCAGCCCCGAACGGGGACAAGAGACCCAGTACTTC. Translated: CATSPERGQETQYF.

The chain uses TRBV7-2 and TRBJ1-4; TRBD1 matches at 11 bases. Losses at the gene ends were 1 base for V and 8 bases for J; bases not matched to a gene: 9. This CDR3 spans 17 amino acids. Germline lookup yields CDR1 SGHTA and CDR2 FQGNSA. CDR3 bases: TGTGCCAGCAGCTTAGAAGGTTCAGGGACAGGGGGGGAAAAACTGTTTTTT. Amino acids: CASSLEGSGTGGEKLFF.

This rearrangement joins TRBV6-5 to TRBJ2-7, with no clear D. CDR1 is MNHEY and CDR2 is SVGAGI in the germline V gene. This CDR3 is 13 amino acids long. Trimming took 6 bases from V and 0 from J, leaving 9 bases between them. CDR3: CASRYGRSYEQYF. The CDR3 nucleotides are TGTGCCAGCAGGTACGGCCGCTCCTACGAGCAGTACTTC.

This clone was recorded once. The rearrangement joins TRBV5-4 to TRBJ1-1; 8 positions match TRBD1. The CDR3 is 17 amino acids. J lost 3 bases, V lost 0 bases, and 10 bases had no gene match. Looked up from germline, CDR1 is SGHNT and CDR2 is YYREEE (reference sequence). Here the CDR3 reads CASSLAQGGGWDTEAFF. CDR3 nucleotides: TGTGCCAGCAGCTTGGCACAGGGGGGAGGTTGGGACACTGAAGCTTTCTTT.